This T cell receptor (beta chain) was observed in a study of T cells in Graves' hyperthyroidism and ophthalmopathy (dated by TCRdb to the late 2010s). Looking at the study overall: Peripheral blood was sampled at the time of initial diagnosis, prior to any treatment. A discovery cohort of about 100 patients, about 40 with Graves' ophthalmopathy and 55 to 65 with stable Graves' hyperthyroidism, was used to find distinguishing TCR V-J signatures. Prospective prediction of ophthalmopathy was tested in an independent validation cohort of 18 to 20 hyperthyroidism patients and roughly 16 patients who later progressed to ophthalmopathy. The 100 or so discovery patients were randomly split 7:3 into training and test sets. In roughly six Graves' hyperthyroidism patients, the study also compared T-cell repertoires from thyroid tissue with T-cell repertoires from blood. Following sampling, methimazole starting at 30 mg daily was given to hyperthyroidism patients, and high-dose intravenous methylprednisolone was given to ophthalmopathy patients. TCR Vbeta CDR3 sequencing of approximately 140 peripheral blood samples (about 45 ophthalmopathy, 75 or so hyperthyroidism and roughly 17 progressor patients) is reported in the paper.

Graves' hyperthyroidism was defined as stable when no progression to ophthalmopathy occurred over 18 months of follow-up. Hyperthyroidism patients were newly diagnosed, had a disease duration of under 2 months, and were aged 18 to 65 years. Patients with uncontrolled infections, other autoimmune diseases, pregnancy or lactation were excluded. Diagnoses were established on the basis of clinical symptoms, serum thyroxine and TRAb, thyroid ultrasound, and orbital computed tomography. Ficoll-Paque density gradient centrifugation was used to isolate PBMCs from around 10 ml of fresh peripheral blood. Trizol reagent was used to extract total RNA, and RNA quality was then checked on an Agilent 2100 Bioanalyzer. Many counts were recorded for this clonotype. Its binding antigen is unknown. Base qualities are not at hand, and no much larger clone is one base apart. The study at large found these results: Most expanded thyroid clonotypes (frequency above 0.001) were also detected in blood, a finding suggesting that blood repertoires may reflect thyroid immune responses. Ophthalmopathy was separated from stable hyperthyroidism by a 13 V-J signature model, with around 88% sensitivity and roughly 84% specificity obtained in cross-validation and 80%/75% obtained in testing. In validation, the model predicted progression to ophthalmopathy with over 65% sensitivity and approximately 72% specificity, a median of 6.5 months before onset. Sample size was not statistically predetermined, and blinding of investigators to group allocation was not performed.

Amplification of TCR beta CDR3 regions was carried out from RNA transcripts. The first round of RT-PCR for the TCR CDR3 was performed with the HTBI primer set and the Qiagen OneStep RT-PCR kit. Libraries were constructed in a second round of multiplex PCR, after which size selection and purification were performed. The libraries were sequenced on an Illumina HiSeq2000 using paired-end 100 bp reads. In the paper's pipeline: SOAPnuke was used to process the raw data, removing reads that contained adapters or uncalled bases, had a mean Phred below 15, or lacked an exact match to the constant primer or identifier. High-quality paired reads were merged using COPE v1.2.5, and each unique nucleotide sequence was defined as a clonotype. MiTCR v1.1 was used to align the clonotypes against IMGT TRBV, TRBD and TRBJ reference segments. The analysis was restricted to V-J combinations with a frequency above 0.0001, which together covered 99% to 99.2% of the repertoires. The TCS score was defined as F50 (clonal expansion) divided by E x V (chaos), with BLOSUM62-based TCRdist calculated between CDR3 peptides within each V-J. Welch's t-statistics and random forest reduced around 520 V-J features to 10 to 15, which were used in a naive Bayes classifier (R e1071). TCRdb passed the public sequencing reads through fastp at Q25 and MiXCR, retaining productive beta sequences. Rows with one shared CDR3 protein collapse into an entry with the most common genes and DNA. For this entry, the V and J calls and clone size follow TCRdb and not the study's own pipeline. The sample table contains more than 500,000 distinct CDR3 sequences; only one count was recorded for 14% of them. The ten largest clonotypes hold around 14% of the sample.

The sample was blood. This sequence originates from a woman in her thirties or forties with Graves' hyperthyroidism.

In nucleotides, the sequence is TGTGCCAGCTCACCATCCCATAGTCATGAGCAGTTCTTC. The translation is CASSPSHSHEQFF. The chain employs TRBV18 and TRBJ2-1, with no reliable assignment of the D segment. Deletion took 2 bases off V and 8 bases off J, with a span of 10 bases between the germline ends. CDR1 and CDR2, per the germline V gene, are KGHSH and LQKENI. Its CDR3 holds 13 amino acids, cysteine through phenylalanine. The CDR3 DNA has 39 bases and is translated from base 1.